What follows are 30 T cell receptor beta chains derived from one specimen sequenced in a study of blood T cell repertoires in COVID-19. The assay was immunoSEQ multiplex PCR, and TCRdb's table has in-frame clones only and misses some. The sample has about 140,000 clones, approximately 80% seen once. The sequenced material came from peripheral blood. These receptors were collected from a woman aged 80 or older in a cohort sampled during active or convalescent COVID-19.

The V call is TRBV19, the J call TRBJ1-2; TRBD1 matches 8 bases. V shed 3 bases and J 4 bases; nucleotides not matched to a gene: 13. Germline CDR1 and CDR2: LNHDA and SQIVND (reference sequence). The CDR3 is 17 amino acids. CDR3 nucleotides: TGTGCCAGTAGTATCCGGACAGGGAGATCTTCTTCCTATGGCTACACCTTC. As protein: CASSIRTGRSSSYGYTF.

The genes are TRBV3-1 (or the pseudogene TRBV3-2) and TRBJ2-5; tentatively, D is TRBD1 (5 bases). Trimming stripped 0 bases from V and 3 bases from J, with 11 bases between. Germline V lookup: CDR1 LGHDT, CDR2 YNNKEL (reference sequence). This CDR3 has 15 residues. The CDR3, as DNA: TGTGCCAGCAGCCAAGATATACGCAGGGAAGAGACCCAGTACTTC. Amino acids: CASSQDIRREETQYF.

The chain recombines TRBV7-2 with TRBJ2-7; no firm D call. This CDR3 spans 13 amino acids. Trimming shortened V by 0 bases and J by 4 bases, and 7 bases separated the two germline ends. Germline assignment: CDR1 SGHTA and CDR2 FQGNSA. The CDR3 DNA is TGTGCCAGCAGCTTAGCGCGGCCGTACGAGCAGTACGTC. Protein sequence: CASSLARPYEQYV.

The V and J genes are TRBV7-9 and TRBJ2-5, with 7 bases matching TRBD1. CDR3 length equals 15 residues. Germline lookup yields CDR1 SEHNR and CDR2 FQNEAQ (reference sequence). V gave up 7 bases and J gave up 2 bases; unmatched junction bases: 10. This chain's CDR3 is CASTYLGTVQETQYF. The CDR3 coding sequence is TGTGCCAGCACCTACCTAGGGACAGTTCAAGAGACCCAGTACTTC.

Here the CDR3 DNA reads TGTGCCAGCAGGACAGACCAAGAGACCCAGTACTTC. It encodes CASRTDQETQYF. This chain links TRBV2 with TRBJ2-5; weak D call: TRBD1 (5 bases). Germline V gene data show CDR1 as SNHLY and CDR2 as FYNNEI. The V and J ends lost 6 bases and 0 bases respectively, with 5 bases between them. The CDR3 has 12 residues. Full variable domain (remainder filled in from reference TRBV2 and TRBJ2-5): EPEVTQTPSHQVTQMGQEVILRCVPISNHLYFYWYRQILGQKVEFLVSFYNNEISEKSEIFDDQFSVERPDGSNFTLKIRSTKLEDSAMYFCASRTDQETQYFGPGTRLLVL.

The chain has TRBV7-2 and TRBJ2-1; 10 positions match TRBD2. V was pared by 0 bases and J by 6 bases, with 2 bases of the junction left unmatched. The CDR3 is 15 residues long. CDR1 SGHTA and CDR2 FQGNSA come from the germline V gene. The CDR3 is CASSLASGGFNEQFF. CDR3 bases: TGTGCCAGCAGCTTAGCTAGCGGGGGGTTCAATGAGCAGTTCTTC.

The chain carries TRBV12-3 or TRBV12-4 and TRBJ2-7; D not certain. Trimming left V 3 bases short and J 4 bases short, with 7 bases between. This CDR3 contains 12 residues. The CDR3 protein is CASSFSGYEQYF. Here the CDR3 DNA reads TGTGCCAGCAGTTTCTCAGGATACGAGCAGTACTTC.

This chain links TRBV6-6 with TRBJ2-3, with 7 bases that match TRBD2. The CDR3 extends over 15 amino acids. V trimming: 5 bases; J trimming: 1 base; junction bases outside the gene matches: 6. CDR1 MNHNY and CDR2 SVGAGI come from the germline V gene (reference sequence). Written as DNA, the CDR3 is TGTGCCAGCAGTAACGAGCGGGGCGGCACAGATACGCAGTATTTT. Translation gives CASSNERGGTDTQYF.

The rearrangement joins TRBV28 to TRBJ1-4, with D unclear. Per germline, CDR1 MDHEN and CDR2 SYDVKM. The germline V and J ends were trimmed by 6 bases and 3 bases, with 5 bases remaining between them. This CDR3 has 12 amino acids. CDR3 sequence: CASRAPNEKLFF. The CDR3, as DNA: TGTGCCAGCAGAGCACCTAATGAAAAACTGTTTTTT.

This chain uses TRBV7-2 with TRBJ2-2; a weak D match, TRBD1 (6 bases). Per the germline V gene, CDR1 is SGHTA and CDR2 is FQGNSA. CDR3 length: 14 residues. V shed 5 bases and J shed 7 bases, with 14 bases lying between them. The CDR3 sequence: CASSLQGIYGELFF. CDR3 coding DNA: TGTGCCAGCAGCCTACAGGGCATCTACGGGGAGCTGTTTTTT.

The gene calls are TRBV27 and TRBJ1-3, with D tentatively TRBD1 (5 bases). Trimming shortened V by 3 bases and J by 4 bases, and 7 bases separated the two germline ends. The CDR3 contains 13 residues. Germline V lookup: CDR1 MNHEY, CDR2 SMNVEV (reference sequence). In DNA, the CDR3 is TGTGCCAGCAGTTTCCAGGGAGGAAACACCATATATTTT. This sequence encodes CASSFQGGNTIYF.

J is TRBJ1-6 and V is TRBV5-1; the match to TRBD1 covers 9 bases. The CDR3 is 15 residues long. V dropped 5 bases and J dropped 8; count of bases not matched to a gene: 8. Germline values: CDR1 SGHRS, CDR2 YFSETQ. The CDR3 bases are TGCGCCAGCAGACCAGGGACAGGGATACATTCACCCCTCCACTTT. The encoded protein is CASRPGTGIHSPLHF.

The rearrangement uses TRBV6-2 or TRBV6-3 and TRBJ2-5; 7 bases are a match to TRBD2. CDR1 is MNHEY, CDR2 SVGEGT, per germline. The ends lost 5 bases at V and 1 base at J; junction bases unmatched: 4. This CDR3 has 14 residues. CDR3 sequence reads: CASSGGLRQETQYF. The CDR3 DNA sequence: TGTGCCAGCAGTGGGGGACTACGCCAAGAGACCCAGTACTTC.

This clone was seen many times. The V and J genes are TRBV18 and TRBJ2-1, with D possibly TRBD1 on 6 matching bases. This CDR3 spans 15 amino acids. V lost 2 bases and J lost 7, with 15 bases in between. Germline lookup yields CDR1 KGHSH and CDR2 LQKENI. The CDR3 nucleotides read TGTGCCAGCTCACCATCGGCAGGGGTGGGAAATGAGCAGTTCTTC. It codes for CASSPSAGVGNEQFF.

This chain's CDR3 is CASMDGQVGNQPQHF. Here the CDR3 DNA reads TGTGCCAGCATGGATGGACAGGTGGGCAATCAGCCCCAGCATTTT. The V gene is TRBV6-5, the J gene TRBJ1-5; 7 bases are a match to TRBD1. CDR3 size: 15 residues. The J segment lost 2 bases and the V segment lost 7 bases, leaving 8 bases of the junction unmatched. CDR1 and CDR2 (germline): MNHEY, SVGAGI.

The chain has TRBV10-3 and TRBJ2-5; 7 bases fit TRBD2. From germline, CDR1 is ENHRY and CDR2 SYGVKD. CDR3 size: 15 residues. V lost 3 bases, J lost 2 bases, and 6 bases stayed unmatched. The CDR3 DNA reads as TGTGCCATCAGTGATTCTGGGGGACTACAAGAGACCCAGTACTTC. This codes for CAISDSGGLQETQYF.

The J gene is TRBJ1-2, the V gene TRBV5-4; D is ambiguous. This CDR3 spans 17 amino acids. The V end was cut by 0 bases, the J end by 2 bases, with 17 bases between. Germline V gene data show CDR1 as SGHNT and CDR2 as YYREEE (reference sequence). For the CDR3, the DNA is TGTGCCAGCAGCTTGGATATCGGTCAGCTACTAAACTATGGCTACACCTTC. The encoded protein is CASSLDIGQLLNYGYTF.

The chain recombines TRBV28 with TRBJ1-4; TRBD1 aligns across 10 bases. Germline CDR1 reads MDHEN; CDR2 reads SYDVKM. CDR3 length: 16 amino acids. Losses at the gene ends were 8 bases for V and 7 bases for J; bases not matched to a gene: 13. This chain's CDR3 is CASPRRQGAWGEKLFF. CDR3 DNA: TGTGCCAGCCCCAGAAGACAGGGGGCCTGGGGTGAAAAACTGTTTTTT.

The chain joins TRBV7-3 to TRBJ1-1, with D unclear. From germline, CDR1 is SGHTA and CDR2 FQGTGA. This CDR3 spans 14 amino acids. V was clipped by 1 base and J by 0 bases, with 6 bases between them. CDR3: CASSLNILNTEAFF. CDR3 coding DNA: TGTGCCAGCAGCTTAAACATATTGAACACTGAAGCTTTCTTT. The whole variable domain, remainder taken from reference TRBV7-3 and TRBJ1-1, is GAGVSQTPSNKVTEKGKYVELRCDPISGHTALYWYRQSLGQGPEFLIYFQGTGAADDSGLPNDRFFAVRPEGSVSTLKIQRTERGDSAVYLCASSLNILNTEAFFGQGTRLTVV.

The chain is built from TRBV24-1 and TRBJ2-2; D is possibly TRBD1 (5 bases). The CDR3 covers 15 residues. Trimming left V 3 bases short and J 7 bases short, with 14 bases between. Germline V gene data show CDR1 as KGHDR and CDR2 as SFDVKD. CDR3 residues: CATSDVTAFGGELFF. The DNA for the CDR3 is TGTGCCACCAGTGATGTGACAGCTTTCGGCGGGGAGCTGTTTTTT.

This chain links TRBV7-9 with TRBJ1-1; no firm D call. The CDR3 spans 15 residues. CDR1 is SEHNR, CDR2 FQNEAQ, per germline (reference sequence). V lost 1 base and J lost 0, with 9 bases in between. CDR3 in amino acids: CASSLDPLMNTEAFF. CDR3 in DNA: TGTGCCAGCAGCTTAGACCCACTCATGAACACTGAAGCTTTCTTT. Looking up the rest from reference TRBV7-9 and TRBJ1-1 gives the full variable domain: DTGVSQNPRHKITKRGQNVTFRCDPISEHNRLYWYRQTLGQGPEFLTYFQNEAQLEKSRLLSDRFSAERPKGSFSTLEIQRTEQGDSAMYLCASSLDPLMNTEAFFGQGTRLTVV.

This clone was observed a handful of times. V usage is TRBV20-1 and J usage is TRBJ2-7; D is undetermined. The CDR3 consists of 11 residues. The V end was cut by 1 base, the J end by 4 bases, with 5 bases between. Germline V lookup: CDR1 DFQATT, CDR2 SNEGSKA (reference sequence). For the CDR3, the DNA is TGCAGTGCTAGAGTCCTTTACGAGCAGTACTTC. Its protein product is CSARVLYEQYF.

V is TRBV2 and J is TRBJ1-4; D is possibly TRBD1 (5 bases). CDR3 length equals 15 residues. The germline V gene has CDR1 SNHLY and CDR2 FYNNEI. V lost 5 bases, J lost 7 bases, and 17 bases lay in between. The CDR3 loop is CASSMPRGMLEKLFF. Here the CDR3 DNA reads TGTGCCAGCAGTATGCCTCGGGGGATGCTTGAAAAACTGTTTTTT.

CDR3 region: CASSRPGQFYGYTF. CDR3 DNA: TGCGCCAGCAGCCGACCGGGACAGTTCTATGGCTACACCTTC. J is TRBJ1-2 and V is TRBV4-1; 7 bases line up with TRBD1. CDR3 length: 14 residues. The V segment lost 4 bases and the J segment 4 bases; nucleotides outside the gene matches: 6. Germline V gene data show CDR1 as MGHRA and CDR2 as YSYEKL.

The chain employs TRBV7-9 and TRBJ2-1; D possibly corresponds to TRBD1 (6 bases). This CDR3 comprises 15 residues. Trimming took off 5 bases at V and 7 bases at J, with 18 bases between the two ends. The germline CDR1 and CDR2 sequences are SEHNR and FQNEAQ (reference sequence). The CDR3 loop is CASSLSMVGANEQFF. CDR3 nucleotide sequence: TGTGCCAGCAGCCTATCAATGGTGGGGGCTAATGAGCAGTTCTTC.

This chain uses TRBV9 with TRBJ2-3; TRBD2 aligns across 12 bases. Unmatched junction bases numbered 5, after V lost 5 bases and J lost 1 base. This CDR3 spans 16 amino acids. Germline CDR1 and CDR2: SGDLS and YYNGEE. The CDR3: CASSRRLAGGTDTQYF. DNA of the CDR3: TGTGCCAGCAGTCGACGACTAGCGGGGGGCACAGATACGCAGTATTTT.

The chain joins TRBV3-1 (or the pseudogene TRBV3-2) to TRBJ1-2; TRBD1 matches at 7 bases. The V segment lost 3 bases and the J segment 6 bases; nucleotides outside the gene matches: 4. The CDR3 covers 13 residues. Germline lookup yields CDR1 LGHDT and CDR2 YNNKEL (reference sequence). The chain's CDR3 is CASSQDRLDGYTF. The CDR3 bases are TGTGCCAGCAGCCAGGACAGGCTAGATGGCTACACCTTC.

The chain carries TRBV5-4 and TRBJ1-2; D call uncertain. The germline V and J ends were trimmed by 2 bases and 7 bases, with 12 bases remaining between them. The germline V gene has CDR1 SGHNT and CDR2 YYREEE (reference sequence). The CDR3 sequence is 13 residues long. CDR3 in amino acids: CASSLTEVGGYTF. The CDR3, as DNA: TGTGCCAGCAGCTTAACTGAGGTTGGTGGCTACACCTTC.

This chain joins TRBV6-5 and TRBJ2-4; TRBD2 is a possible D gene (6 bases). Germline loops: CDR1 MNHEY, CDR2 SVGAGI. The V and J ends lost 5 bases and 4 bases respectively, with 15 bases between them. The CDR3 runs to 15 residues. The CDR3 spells CASSRPMGGKNIQYF. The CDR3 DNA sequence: TGTGCCAGCAGTCGACCCATGGGGGGAAAAAACATTCAGTACTTC.

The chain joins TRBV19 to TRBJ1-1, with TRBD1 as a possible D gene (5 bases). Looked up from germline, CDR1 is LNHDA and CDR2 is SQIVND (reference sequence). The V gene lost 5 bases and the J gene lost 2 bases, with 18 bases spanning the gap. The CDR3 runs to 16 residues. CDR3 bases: TGTGCCAGTAGTCCCCGCGGAGGGGCCACAAACACTGAAGCTTTCTTT. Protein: CASSPRGGATNTEAFF.